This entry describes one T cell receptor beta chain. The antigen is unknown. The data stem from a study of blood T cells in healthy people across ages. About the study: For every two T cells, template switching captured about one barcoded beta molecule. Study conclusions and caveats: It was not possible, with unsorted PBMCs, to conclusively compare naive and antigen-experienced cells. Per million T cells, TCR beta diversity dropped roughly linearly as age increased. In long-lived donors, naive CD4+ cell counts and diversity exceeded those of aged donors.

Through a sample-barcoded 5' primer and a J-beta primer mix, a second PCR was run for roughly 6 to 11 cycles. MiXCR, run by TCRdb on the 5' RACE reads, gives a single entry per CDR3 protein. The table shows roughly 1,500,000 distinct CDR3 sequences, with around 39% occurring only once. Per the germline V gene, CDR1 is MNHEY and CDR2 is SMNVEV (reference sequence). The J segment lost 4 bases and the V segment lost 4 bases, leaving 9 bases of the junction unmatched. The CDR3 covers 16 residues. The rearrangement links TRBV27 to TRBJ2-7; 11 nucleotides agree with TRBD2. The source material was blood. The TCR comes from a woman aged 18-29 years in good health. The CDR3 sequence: CASSSLAGGGVYEQYF. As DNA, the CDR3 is TGTGCCAGCAGTTCCCTAGCGGGAGGTGGGGTTTACGAGCAGTACTTC.